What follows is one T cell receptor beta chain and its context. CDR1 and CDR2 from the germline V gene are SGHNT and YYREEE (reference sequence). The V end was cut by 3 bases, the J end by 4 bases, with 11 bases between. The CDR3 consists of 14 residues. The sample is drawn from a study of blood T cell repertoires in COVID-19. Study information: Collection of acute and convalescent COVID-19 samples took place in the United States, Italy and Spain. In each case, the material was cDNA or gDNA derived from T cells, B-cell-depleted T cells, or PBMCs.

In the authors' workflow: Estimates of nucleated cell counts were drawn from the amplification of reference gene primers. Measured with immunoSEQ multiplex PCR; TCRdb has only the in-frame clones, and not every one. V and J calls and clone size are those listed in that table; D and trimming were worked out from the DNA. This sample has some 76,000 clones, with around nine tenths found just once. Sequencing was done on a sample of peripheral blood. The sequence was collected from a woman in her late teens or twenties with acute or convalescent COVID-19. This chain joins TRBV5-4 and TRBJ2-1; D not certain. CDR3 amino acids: CASSSRDGYNEQFF. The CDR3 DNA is TGTGCCAGCAGCTCAAGAGACGGGTACAATGAGCAGTTCTTC.